The rows below give T cell receptor beta chains drawn from one sample of a study of vaccination and CD4 T cells after COVID-19. These receptors are not linked to any known antigen. TCRdb ran MiXCR on the PCR reads and lists one entry per CDR3 protein. Counted here are 15,000 to 20,000 distinct CDR3 sequences, under 80% occurring once; the ten biggest clones make up around 12%. The specimen sequenced was CD4+ T cells from blood, cultured in vitro. The receptors were sampled from a human donor who had recovered from COVID-19. Each CDR3 is given with its conserved first and last residue. The order of the fields is clone size, J gene, D gene, V gene, CDR3 DNA, CDR3 protein. D genes are given only for firm matches. Clone size, where shown, is once, few, many, or a class for clones that have expanded.

-,TRBJ2-3,-,TRBV7-2,TGTGCCAGCAGCCCCCCCCAAGATACGCAGTATTTT,CASSPPQDTQYF
few,TRBJ1-5,-,TRBV19,TGTGCCAGTAGTACGGACAGCGGGCCGGGGCCCCAGCATTTT,CASSTDSGPGPQHF
few,TRBJ1-5,TRBD1,TRBV20-1,TGCAGTGCTAGCCTAGGGACAGGGGACCAGCCCCAGCATTTT,CSASLGTGDQPQHF
-,TRBJ1-5,-,TRBV7-2,TGTGCCAGCAGCCCTAGGGGGGATCAGCCCCAGCATTTT,CASSPRGDQPQHF
-,TRBJ1-5,TRBD1,TRBV5-4,TGTGCCAGCAGCTTGGGACAGGGGAGGGATCAGCCCCAGCATTTT,CASSLGQGRDQPQHF
-,TRBJ1-5,-,TRBV19,TGTGCCAGTAGTATTGAGGAGGGCAATCAGCCCCAGCATTTT,CASSIEEGNQPQHF
once,TRBJ2-7,TRBD1,TRBV11-3,TGTGCCAGCAGCTCCCTGGCGGGACAGGGCTACGAGCAGTACTTC,CASSSLAGQGYEQYF
once,TRBJ2-4,TRBD2,TRBV5-1,TGCGCCAGCAGCTTGGGACTAGCGGGGGCCGGGGGAAACATTCAGTACTTC,CASSLGLAGAGGNIQYF
-,TRBJ2-2,-,TRBV5-4,TGTGCCAGCAGTTCACCGGGACGGAGCACCGGGGAGCTGTTTTTT,CASSSPGRSTGELFF
-,TRBJ2-3,-,TRBV18,TGTGCCAGCTCACCAAAATCGGCCACAGATACGCAGTATTTT,CASSPKSATDTQYF
-,TRBJ1-2,TRBD1,TRBV12-3/TRBV12-4,TGTGCCAGCAGTTATCGGACAGGGCAGCGCTATGGCTACACCTTC,CASSYRTGQRYGYTF
-,TRBJ1-2,TRBD1,TRBV19,TGTGCCAGTACCCATCCGCCGGGACAGCCTACGGGTGGCTACACCTTC,CASTHPPGQPTGGYTF
few,TRBJ2-3,-,TRBV6-1,TGTGCCAGCAGTGGCGCGGTAGGAGTACGCACAGATACGCAGTATTTT,CASSGAVGVRTDTQYF
-,TRBJ2-6,-,TRBV5-1,TGCGCCAGCAGTGGTGGGGGGACCGGGGCCAACGTCCTGACTTTC,CASSGGGTGANVLTF
-,TRBJ1-6,TRBD1,TRBV7-8,TGTGCCAGCAGCACACGACAGGGAAATTCACCCCTCCACTTT,CASSTRQGNSPLHF
-,TRBJ1-2,-,TRBV12-3/TRBV12-4,TGTGCCAGCAGTGAGCGGACAGTGGGCTACACCTTC,CASSERTVGYTF
-,TRBJ1-1,TRBD1,TRBV10-1,TGCGCCAGCAGTGCCGGGACAGAAGGTACTGAAGCTTTCTTT,CASSAGTEGTEAFF
-,TRBJ1-2,-,TRBV27,TGTGCCAGCAGTTTATCCTGGGCCGGGCACTATGGCTACACCTTC,CASSLSWAGHYGYTF
few,TRBJ2-7,TRBD1,TRBV6-2/TRBV6-3,TGTGCCAGCAGTTACTCCGGCAGGGGGCTTAACTACGAGCAGTACTTC,CASSYSGRGLNYEQYF
few,TRBJ2-3,TRBD1,TRBV6-4,TGTGCCAGCAGCGCGGACAGGGCAAGAGTAAGCACAGATACGCAGTATTTT,CASSADRARVSTDTQYF